The clone carrying this TCR beta chain was counted ten times or more. Antigen specificity is unknown. This sample was taken from a study of spatial heterogeneity in lung cancer. Study-level findings and limits: Blood showed ubiquitous tumor TCRs more often at resection than at routine follow-up.

CDR1 and CDR2 from the germline V gene are MNHEY and SMNVEV (reference sequence). There are 17 residues in the CDR3. Unmatched junction bases numbered 9, after V lost 3 bases and J lost 5 bases. In the library, each TCR cDNA molecule bore its own unique molecular identifier. TCRdb re-called the 5' RACE reads through MiXCR, storing one row per CDR3 protein. The data show roughly 3,000 distinct CDR3 sequences, 16% seen once. Indicated time point: sample taken at primary tumor resection. Material for sequencing was whole RNA from tumor, nontumor lung or frozen PBMC, left unsorted. There were roughly 78 donors, all of them untreated patients with early-stage non-small cell lung cancer.

Sequencing used PBMCs, obtained at surgery. This sequence originates from a female donor with early-stage non-small cell lung cancer. This chain links TRBV27 with TRBJ2-1, with TRBD2 identical over 11 bases. In DNA form, the CDR3 reads TGTGCCAGCAGTTTTCCGCCCAGGACTAGCGGGCACAATGAGCAGTTCTTC. It is translated as CASSFPPRTSGHNEQFF.